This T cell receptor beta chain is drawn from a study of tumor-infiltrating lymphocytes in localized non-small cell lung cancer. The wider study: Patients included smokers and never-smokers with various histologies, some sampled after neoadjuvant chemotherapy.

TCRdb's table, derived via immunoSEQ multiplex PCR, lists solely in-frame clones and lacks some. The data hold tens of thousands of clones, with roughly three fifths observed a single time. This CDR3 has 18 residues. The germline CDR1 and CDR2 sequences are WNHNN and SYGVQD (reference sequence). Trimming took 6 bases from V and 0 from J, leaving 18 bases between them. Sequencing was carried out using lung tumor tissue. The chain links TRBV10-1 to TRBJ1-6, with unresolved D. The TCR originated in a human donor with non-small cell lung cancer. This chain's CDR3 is CASRVHGRRSSYNSPLHF. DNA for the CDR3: TGCGCCAGCAGAGTTCACGGTCGACGGAGCTCCTATAATTCACCCCTCCACTTT.